This note documents a single TCR beta chain sequence. This record comes from a study of blood T cell repertoires in COVID-19. Study context: PBMCs, B-cell-depleted T cells, or T cells provided the cDNA or gDNA that made up the material.

Enrolled through a virtual design, the participants were between 18 and 89 years of age and came from under 30 US areas. Participants reported their clinical history, and cohort assignment relied on those reports. This CDR3 has 14 residues. Trimming removed 4 bases from V and 4 bases from J, with 11 bases in between. CDR1 KGHSH and CDR2 LQKENI come from the germline V gene. Per the original data handling: Reference gene primer amplification yielded estimated nucleated cell counts. Measured with immunoSEQ multiplex PCR; TCRdb has only the in-frame clones, and not every one. V and J calls and clone size are those listed in that table; D and trimming were worked out from the DNA. The table has about 270,000 clones, more than 80% seen once; the top ten hold approximately 4%.

This TCR derives from a woman aged 25 to 45 with acute COVID-19. Sequencing was done on a sample of PBMCs or T cells enriched from blood (not recorded which). This chain links TRBV18 with TRBJ1-3, with D possibly matching TRBD1 (5 bases). The CDR3 is CASSQGREGNTIYF. The CDR3 DNA follows: TGTGCCAGCTCACAAGGCAGGGAAGGAAACACCATATATTTT.